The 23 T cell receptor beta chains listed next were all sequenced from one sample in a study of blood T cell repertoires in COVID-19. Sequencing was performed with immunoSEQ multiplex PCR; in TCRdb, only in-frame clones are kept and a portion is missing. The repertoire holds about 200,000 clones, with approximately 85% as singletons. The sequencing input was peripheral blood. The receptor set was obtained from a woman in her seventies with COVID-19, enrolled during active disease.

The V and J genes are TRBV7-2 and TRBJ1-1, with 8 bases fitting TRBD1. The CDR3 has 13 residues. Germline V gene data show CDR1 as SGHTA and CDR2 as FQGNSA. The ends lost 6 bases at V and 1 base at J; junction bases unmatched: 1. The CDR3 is CASRGQENTEAFF. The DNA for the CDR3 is TGTGCCAGCAGGGGACAGGAGAACACTGAAGCTTTCTTT.

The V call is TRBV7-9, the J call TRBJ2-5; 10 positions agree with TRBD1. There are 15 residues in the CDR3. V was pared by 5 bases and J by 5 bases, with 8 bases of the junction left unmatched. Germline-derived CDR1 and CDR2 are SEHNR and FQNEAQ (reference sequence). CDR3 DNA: TGTGCCAGCAGCCCCCGACTGGGACAGGGGGAGACCCAGTACTTC. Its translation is CASSPRLGQGETQYF.

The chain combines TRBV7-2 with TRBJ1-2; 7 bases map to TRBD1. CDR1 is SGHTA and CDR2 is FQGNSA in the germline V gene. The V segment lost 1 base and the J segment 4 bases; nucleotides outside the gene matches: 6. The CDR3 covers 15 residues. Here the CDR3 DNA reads TGTGCCAGCAGCTTAGGTGACAGGGTTATCTATGGCTACACCTTC. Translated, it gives CASSLGDRVIYGYTF.

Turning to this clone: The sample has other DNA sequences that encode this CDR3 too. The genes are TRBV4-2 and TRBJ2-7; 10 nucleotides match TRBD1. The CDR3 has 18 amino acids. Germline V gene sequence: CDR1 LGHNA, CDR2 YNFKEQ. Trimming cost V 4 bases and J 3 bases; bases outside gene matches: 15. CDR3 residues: CASSRLSPSRDRGYEQYF. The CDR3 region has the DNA TGTGCCAGCAGCCGCCTCTCCCCAAGCCGGGACAGGGGCTACGAGCAGTACTTC.

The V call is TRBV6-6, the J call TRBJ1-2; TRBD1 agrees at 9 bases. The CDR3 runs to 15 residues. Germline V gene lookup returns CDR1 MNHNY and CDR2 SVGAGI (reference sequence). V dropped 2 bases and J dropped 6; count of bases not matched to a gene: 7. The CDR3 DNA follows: TGTGCCAGCAGTTACCTGTCGGGACAGGGCGATGGCTACACCTTC. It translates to CASSYLSGQGDGYTF.

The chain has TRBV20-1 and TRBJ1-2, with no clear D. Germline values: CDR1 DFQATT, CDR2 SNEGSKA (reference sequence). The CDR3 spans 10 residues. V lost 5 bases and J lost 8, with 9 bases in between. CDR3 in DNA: TGCAGTGCTGGTTATAGAGGCTACACCTTC. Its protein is CSAGYRGYTF.

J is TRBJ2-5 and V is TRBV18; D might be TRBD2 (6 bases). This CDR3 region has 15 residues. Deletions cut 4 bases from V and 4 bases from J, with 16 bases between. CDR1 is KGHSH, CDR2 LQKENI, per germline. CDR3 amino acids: CASSRAREVGETQYF. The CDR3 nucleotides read TGTGCCAGCTCACGCGCCAGGGAGGTAGGAGAGACCCAGTACTTC.

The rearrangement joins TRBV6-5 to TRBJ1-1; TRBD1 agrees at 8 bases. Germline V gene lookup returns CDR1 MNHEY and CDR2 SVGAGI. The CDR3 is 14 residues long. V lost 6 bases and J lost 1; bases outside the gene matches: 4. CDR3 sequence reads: CASREDRENTEAFF. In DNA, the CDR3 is TGTGCCAGCAGGGAGGACAGGGAGAACACTGAAGCTTTCTTT.

The CDR3 nucleotides are TGTGCCAGATTCGCTGAAGCTTTCTTT. Protein product: CARFAEAFF. The J gene is TRBJ1-1, the V gene TRBV19; D is unresolved. With 9 bases removed from V and 6 bases from J, the gap between germline ends came to 5 bases. The germline CDR1 and CDR2 sequences are LNHDA and SQIVND (reference sequence). This CDR3 has 9 amino acids. Together with reference TRBV19 and TRBJ1-1, the CDR3 gives the full variable domain: DGGITQSPKYLFRKEGQNVTLSCEQNLNHDAMYWYRQDPGQGLRLIYYSQIVNDFQKGDIAEGYSVSREKKESFPLTVTSAQKNPTAFYLCARFAEAFFGQGTRLTVV.

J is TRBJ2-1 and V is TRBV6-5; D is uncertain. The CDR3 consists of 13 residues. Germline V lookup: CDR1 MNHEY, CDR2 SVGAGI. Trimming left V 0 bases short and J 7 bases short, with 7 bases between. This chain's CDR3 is CASSYSPGNEQFF. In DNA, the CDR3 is TGTGCCAGCAGTTACTCTCCAGGTAATGAGCAGTTCTTC.

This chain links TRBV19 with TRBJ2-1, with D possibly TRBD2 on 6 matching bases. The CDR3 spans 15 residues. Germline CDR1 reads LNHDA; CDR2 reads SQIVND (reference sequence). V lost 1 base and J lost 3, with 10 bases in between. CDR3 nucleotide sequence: TGTGCCAGTAGTATAGGCTCAGCGGGCTACAATGAGCAGTTCTTC. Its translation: CASSIGSAGYNEQFF.

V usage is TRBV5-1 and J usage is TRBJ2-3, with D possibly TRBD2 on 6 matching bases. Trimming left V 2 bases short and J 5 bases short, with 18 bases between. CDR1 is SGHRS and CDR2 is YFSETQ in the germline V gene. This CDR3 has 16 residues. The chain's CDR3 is CASSLPVGGAEDTQYF. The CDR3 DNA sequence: TGCGCCAGCAGCTTACCCGTCGGGGGAGCGGAAGATACGCAGTATTTT.

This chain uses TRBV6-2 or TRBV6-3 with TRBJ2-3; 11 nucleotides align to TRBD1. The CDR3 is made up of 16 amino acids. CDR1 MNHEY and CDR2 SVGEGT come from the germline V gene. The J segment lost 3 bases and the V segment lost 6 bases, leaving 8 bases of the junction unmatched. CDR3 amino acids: CASSNGQGAGTDTQYF. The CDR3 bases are TGTGCCAGCAGCAATGGACAGGGGGCTGGTACAGATACGCAGTATTTT.

The CDR3: CASSIGTRIEQFF. The CDR3 DNA follows: TGTGCCAGTAGTATCGGGACTAGAATTGAGCAGTTCTTC. V and J are TRBV19 and TRBJ2-1; TRBD2 agrees at 8 bases. V lost 3 bases, J lost 9 bases, and 4 bases stayed unmatched. Germline values: CDR1 LNHDA, CDR2 SQIVND (reference sequence). This CDR3 comprises 13 residues.

As DNA, the CDR3 is TGTGCCAGCGGACAGGGGGCGTTGAGGAAGAATTCACCCCTCCACTTT. This gives the protein CASGQGALRKNSPLHF. The chain joins TRBV19 to TRBJ1-6, with 11 positions matching TRBD1. The CDR3 is made up of 16 amino acids. Looked up from germline, CDR1 is LNHDA and CDR2 is SQIVND (reference sequence). V lost 9 bases to trimming and J lost 7 bases; unmatched junction nucleotides: 11.

The CDR3 DNA reads TGTGCCAGCAGTTACTTCAGGGAGGAAGGCTACACCTTC. This encodes CASSYFREEGYTF. The rearrangement uses TRBV6-2 or TRBV6-3 and TRBJ1-2; perhaps TRBD1 as D (5 bases). The CDR3 runs 13 residues. With 1 base removed from V and 8 bases from J, the gap between germline ends came to 11 bases. The V gene's germline CDR1 is MNHEY and CDR2 SVGEGT.

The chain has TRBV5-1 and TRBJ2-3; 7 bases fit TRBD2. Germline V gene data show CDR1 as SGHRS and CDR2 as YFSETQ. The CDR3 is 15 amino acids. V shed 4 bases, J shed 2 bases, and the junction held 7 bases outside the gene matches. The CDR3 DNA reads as TGCGCCAGCAGCCTCCGACTAGCCGACACAGATACGCAGTATTTT. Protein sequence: CASSLRLADTDTQYF.

CDR3 loop: CASLQGFNTEAFF. Written as DNA, the CDR3 is TGTGCCAGCCTACAGGGGTTTAACACTGAAGCTTTCTTT. The rearrangement links TRBV2 to TRBJ1-1, with 7 positions matching TRBD1. The trim removed 8 bases at V and 2 bases at J, leaving 5 bases unmatched. There are 13 residues in the CDR3. Germline CDR1 reads SNHLY; CDR2 reads FYNNEI. Full variable domain (outside the CDR3, taken from reference TRBV2 and TRBJ1-1): EPEVTQTPSHQVTQMGQEVILRCVPISNHLYFYWYRQILGQKVEFLVSFYNNEISEKSEIFDDQFSVERPDGSNFTLKIRSTKLEDSAMYFCASLQGFNTEAFFGQGTRLTVV.

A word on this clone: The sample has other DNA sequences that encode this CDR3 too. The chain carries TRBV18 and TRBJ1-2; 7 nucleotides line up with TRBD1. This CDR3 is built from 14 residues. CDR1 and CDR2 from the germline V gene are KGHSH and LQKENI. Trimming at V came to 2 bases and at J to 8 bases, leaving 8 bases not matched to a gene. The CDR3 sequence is CASSPSRGEDGYTF. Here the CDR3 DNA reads TGTGCCAGCTCACCATCCAGGGGGGAAGACGGCTACACCTTC.

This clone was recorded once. DNA for the CDR3: TGTGCCAGCAGTTCCACTCCAGGGGGCTGGACTGAAGCTTTCTTT. Translating gives CASSSTPGGWTEAFF. This chain connects TRBV27 to TRBJ1-1; 8 positions match TRBD1. Germline V lookup: CDR1 MNHEY, CDR2 SMNVEV (reference sequence). CDR3 length: 15 amino acids. V was clipped by 4 bases and J by 5 bases; unmatched bases: 9.

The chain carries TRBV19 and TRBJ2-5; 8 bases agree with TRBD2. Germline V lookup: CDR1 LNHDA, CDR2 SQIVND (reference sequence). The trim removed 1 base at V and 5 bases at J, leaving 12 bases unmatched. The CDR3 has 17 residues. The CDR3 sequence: CASSIGGVVAGLETQYF. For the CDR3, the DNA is TGTGCCAGTAGTATAGGAGGGGTAGTAGCGGGGCTCGAGACCCAGTACTTC.

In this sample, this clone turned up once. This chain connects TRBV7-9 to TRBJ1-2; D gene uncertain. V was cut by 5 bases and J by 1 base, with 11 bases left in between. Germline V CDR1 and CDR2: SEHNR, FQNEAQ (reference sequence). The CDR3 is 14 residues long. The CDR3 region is CASSPQAINYGYTF. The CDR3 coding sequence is TGTGCCAGCAGCCCCCAAGCGATTAACTATGGCTACACCTTC.

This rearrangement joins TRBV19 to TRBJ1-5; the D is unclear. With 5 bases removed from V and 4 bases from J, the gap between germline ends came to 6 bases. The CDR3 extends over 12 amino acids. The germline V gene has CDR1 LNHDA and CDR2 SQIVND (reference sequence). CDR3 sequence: CASSVSNQPQHF. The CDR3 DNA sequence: TGTGCCAGTAGTGTCTCGAATCAGCCCCAGCATTTT.